The rows below give T cell receptor beta chains drawn from one sample of a study of CD8 T cells in ankylosing spondylitis. TCRdb re-analysed the 5' RACE reads in MiXCR, keeping a single row per CDR3 protein. The profile shows 200,000 to 250,000 distinct CDR3 sequences, roughly 18% of them singletons. The sequenced sample consisted of blood, either unsorted or a sorted T cell fraction (not recorded which). Source of these receptors: a male donor with ankylosing spondylitis. Both conserved end residues are part of each CDR3. The order of the fields is CDR3 DNA, CDR3 protein, CDR3 length, J gene, D gene, V gene, clone size. D genes are given only for firm matches. Size tells how often a clone was seen (once, few, many) or the class of an expanded clone, and some rows leave it out.

CDR3 DNA: TGCAGCGTTGATCCAGGCCTCCAGGCCAATGAGCAGTTCTTC
CDR3 protein: CSVDPGLQANEQFF
CDR3 length: 14
J gene: TRBJ2-1
D gene: -
V gene: TRBV29-1
clone size: many

CDR3 DNA: TGTGCCAGCAGTTACGGAGTGACCTACGAGCAGTACTTC
CDR3 protein: CASSYGVTYEQYF
CDR3 length: 13
J gene: TRBJ2-7
D gene: -
V gene: TRBV6-2/TRBV6-3
clone size: few

CDR3 DNA: TGTGCCAGCAGGCCGGGACTAGCTTACGAGCAGTACTTC
CDR3 protein: CASRPGLAYEQYF
CDR3 length: 13
J gene: TRBJ2-7
D gene: TRBD2
V gene: TRBV12-3/TRBV12-4
clone size: many

CDR3 DNA: TGTGCCAGCCGCAGGGGGAATGAGCAGTTCTTC
CDR3 protein: CASRRGNEQFF
CDR3 length: 11
J gene: TRBJ2-1
D gene: TRBD1
V gene: TRBV7-2
clone size: -

CDR3 DNA: TGCGCCAGCAGCTTGGTGGGACCAGATACGCAGTATTTT
CDR3 protein: CASSLVGPDTQYF
CDR3 length: 13
J gene: TRBJ2-3
D gene: -
V gene: TRBV5-1
clone size: -

CDR3 DNA: TGCGCCAGCAGCCAACTATCGGCCGGGACTAGCGTCTTTGCGCCCTACGAGCAGTACTTC
CDR3 protein: CASSQLSAGTSVFAPYEQYF
CDR3 length: 20
J gene: TRBJ2-7
D gene: TRBD2
V gene: TRBV4-1
clone size: -

CDR3 DNA: TGTGCCAGCAGCCAAAGGACAGGGCATACCTACGAGCAGTACTTC
CDR3 protein: CASSQRTGHTYEQYF
CDR3 length: 15
J gene: TRBJ2-7
D gene: TRBD1
V gene: TRBV3-1
clone size: -

CDR3 DNA: TGTGCCATCAGTGACGGGACACGCTACGAGCAGTACTTC
CDR3 protein: CAISDGTRYEQYF
CDR3 length: 13
J gene: TRBJ2-7
D gene: -
V gene: TRBV10-3
clone size: many

CDR3 DNA: TGCAGTGCTCCGGAGGGTACAGAAAGAAACTATGGCTACACCTTC
CDR3 protein: CSAPEGTERNYGYTF
CDR3 length: 15
J gene: TRBJ1-2
D gene: -
V gene: TRBV20-1
clone size: few

CDR3 DNA: TGTGCCAGCAGGGATAGGGGATCGGGGGAAAGCACAGATACGCAGTATTTT
CDR3 protein: CASRDRGSGESTDTQYF
CDR3 length: 17
J gene: TRBJ2-3
D gene: -
V gene: TRBV11-3
clone size: -

CDR3 DNA: TGCAGTGCTAGAACGGGACCTATGGAGACCCAGTACTTC
CDR3 protein: CSARTGPMETQYF
CDR3 length: 13
J gene: TRBJ2-5
D gene: -
V gene: TRBV20-1
clone size: -

CDR3 DNA: TGTGCCAGCAGTTACTCGAAAGGGGGCAGGTACAATGAGCAGTTCTTC
CDR3 protein: CASSYSKGGRYNEQFF
CDR3 length: 16
J gene: TRBJ2-1
D gene: TRBD1
V gene: TRBV6-5
clone size: few

CDR3 DNA: TGTGCCAGCAGTTTCACTCCACTAGCCGGGGGGGATGAGCAGTTCTTC
CDR3 protein: CASSFTPLAGGDEQFF
CDR3 length: 16
J gene: TRBJ2-1
D gene: TRBD2
V gene: TRBV28
clone size: -

CDR3 DNA: TGCGCCAGCAGCCAAGATCAGCTCGGGCAGGAGACCCAGTACTTC
CDR3 protein: CASSQDQLGQETQYF
CDR3 length: 15
J gene: TRBJ2-5
D gene: -
V gene: TRBV4-1
clone size: few

CDR3 DNA: TGTGCCAGCAGCTCGCGCGGGACAGGGAGCGAGCAGTACTTC
CDR3 protein: CASSSRGTGSEQYF
CDR3 length: 14
J gene: TRBJ2-7
D gene: TRBD1
V gene: TRBV9
clone size: -

CDR3 DNA: TGTGCCAGCAGCCGGACTAGTACCGGGGAGCTGTTTTTT
CDR3 protein: CASSRTSTGELFF
CDR3 length: 13
J gene: TRBJ2-2
D gene: TRBD2
V gene: TRBV7-9
clone size: -

CDR3 DNA: TGTGCCATCAGTGAGTCGGGGGACAGAGGGCATGAGCAGTTCTTC
CDR3 protein: CAISESGDRGHEQFF
CDR3 length: 15
J gene: TRBJ2-1
D gene: TRBD1
V gene: TRBV10-3
clone size: many

CDR3 DNA: TGTGCCAGCAGTGCGCTGGACAGAGACAATGAGCAGTTCTTC
CDR3 protein: CASSALDRDNEQFF
CDR3 length: 14
J gene: TRBJ2-1
D gene: -
V gene: TRBV7-9
clone size: -

CDR3 DNA: TGTGCCAGCAGCTTAGACGGGACAGGGGCCTACAATGAGCAGTTCTTC
CDR3 protein: CASSLDGTGAYNEQFF
CDR3 length: 16
J gene: TRBJ2-1
D gene: TRBD1
V gene: TRBV7-9
clone size: -

CDR3 DNA: TGTGCCTCCCAGGGGGCTATGGTATCCTACAATGAGCAGTTCTTC
CDR3 protein: CASQGAMVSYNEQFF
CDR3 length: 15
J gene: TRBJ2-1
D gene: TRBD1
V gene: TRBV6-2/TRBV6-3
clone size: few

CDR3 DNA: TGTGCCACCAGTCGGACAGGGGTTCCCAATGAGCAGTTCTTC
CDR3 protein: CATSRTGVPNEQFF
CDR3 length: 14
J gene: TRBJ2-1
D gene: TRBD1
V gene: TRBV15
clone size: few

CDR3 DNA: TGTGCCAGCAGCTCCCCGATGCAAGGGTTCAAATTTCTCTACGAGCAGTACTTC
CDR3 protein: CASSSPMQGFKFLYEQYF
CDR3 length: 18
J gene: TRBJ2-7
D gene: -
V gene: TRBV11-1
clone size: few

CDR3 DNA: TGCGCCAGCAGCCAAACGAAAACCTACGAGCAGTACTTC
CDR3 protein: CASSQTKTYEQYF
CDR3 length: 13
J gene: TRBJ2-7
D gene: -
V gene: TRBV4-1
clone size: -

CDR3 DNA: TGTGCCAGCAGCTCCCCCTCCTACGAGCAGTACTTC
CDR3 protein: CASSSPSYEQYF
CDR3 length: 12
J gene: TRBJ2-7
D gene: -
V gene: TRBV7-2
clone size: -

CDR3 DNA: TGTGCCAGCAGCTCCGGTAGGCGGGACGCCACTGACTATGGCTACACCTTC
CDR3 protein: CASSSGRRDATDYGYTF
CDR3 length: 17
J gene: TRBJ1-2
D gene: -
V gene: TRBV7-8
clone size: few

CDR3 DNA: TGTGCCAGCAGCCCGACACAGGGGGTCTACAATGAGCAGTTCTTC
CDR3 protein: CASSPTQGVYNEQFF
CDR3 length: 15
J gene: TRBJ2-1
D gene: TRBD1
V gene: TRBV7-9
clone size: few

CDR3 DNA: TGTGCCAGCAGTATACCGACACCGACTAGCACAGATACGCAGTATTTT
CDR3 protein: CASSIPTPTSTDTQYF
CDR3 length: 16
J gene: TRBJ2-3
D gene: -
V gene: TRBV28
clone size: few

CDR3 DNA: TGCGCCAGCAGCTTGCTACCAGGGGACACTGAAGCTTTCTTT
CDR3 protein: CASSLLPGDTEAFF
CDR3 length: 14
J gene: TRBJ1-1
D gene: -
V gene: TRBV5-1
clone size: -

CDR3 DNA: TGTGCCAGCAGCTTGAGTGTAGGGACAACCTACGAGCAGTACTTC
CDR3 protein: CASSLSVGTTYEQYF
CDR3 length: 15
J gene: TRBJ2-7
D gene: -
V gene: TRBV5-6
clone size: few

CDR3 DNA: TGCGCCAGCAGCTTGGCCGGAGGGGAACTCCAAGAGACCCAGTACTTC
CDR3 protein: CASSLAGGELQETQYF
CDR3 length: 16
J gene: TRBJ2-5
D gene: -
V gene: TRBV5-1
clone size: once

CDR3 DNA: TGTGCCAGCAGCTTCTACAGGGATAGGGTAGATACGCAGTATTTT
CDR3 protein: CASSFYRDRVDTQYF
CDR3 length: 15
J gene: TRBJ2-3
D gene: -
V gene: TRBV7-3
clone size: -

CDR3 DNA: TGTGCCAGCAGTAAGGACCCCTATGGCTACACCTTC
CDR3 protein: CASSKDPYGYTF
CDR3 length: 12
J gene: TRBJ1-2
D gene: -
V gene: TRBV28
clone size: -

CDR3 DNA: TGCGCCAGCAGAAAGGATGGGGAGCAGTACTTC
CDR3 protein: CASRKDGEQYF
CDR3 length: 11
J gene: TRBJ2-7
D gene: -
V gene: TRBV5-1
clone size: -

CDR3 DNA: TGTGCCAGCGCCCCGGGACTAGCGTCGAACACCGGGGAGCTGTTTTTT
CDR3 protein: CASAPGLASNTGELFF
CDR3 length: 16
J gene: TRBJ2-2
D gene: TRBD2
V gene: TRBV9
clone size: few

CDR3 DNA: TGCAGCGCCTTTGGGGAGGGGGGGGAAGCTTTCTTT
CDR3 protein: CSAFGEGGEAFF
CDR3 length: 12
J gene: TRBJ1-1
D gene: -
V gene: TRBV29-1
clone size: few

CDR3 DNA: TGTGCCAGCAGTTCCAGACAGGATCCCTACGAGCAGTACTTC
CDR3 protein: CASSSRQDPYEQYF
CDR3 length: 14
J gene: TRBJ2-7
D gene: -
V gene: TRBV6-2/TRBV6-3
clone size: -

CDR3 DNA: TGCAGTTCACTTAAGGGGGGAAGCACTGAAGCTTTCTTT
CDR3 protein: CSSLKGGSTEAFF
CDR3 length: 13
J gene: TRBJ1-1
D gene: -
V gene: TRBV20-1
clone size: -

CDR3 DNA: TGCAGCGTTGAAGGCGTCAGGGGGAGCTACGAGCAGTACTTC
CDR3 protein: CSVEGVRGSYEQYF
CDR3 length: 14
J gene: TRBJ2-7
D gene: TRBD1
V gene: TRBV29-1
clone size: many

CDR3 DNA: TGTGCCAGCAGCCCGGGACGAAGCCCCCAAGAGACCCAGTACTTC
CDR3 protein: CASSPGRSPQETQYF
CDR3 length: 15
J gene: TRBJ2-5
D gene: -
V gene: TRBV7-9
clone size: -

CDR3 DNA: TGCAGTGCTATGGGGGGGAACTCCTACGAGCAGTACTTC
CDR3 protein: CSAMGGNSYEQYF
CDR3 length: 13
J gene: TRBJ2-7
D gene: TRBD2
V gene: TRBV20-1
clone size: once

CDR3 DNA: TGTGCCAGCAGCTCCGCGGGCTCCTACGAGCAGTACTTC
CDR3 protein: CASSSAGSYEQYF
CDR3 length: 13
J gene: TRBJ2-7
D gene: -
V gene: TRBV7-9
clone size: -

CDR3 DNA: TGTGCCAGCAGCCCTACGGGGGGGCGGAATGAGCAGTTCTTC
CDR3 protein: CASSPTGGRNEQFF
CDR3 length: 14
J gene: TRBJ2-1
D gene: TRBD2
V gene: TRBV9
clone size: -

CDR3 DNA: TGTGCCAGCAGCTACCATTTGGGCCCGAACACTGAAGCTTTCTTT
CDR3 protein: CASSYHLGPNTEAFF
CDR3 length: 15
J gene: TRBJ1-1
D gene: -
V gene: TRBV7-8
clone size: -

CDR3 DNA: TGTGCCAGCAGTTATCCGGGACAGGGGATCTACGAGCAGTACTTC
CDR3 protein: CASSYPGQGIYEQYF
CDR3 length: 15
J gene: TRBJ2-7
D gene: TRBD1
V gene: TRBV6-2/TRBV6-3
clone size: -

CDR3 DNA: TGTGCCAGCACCTGGCAGGGGGCGGGGGAGCAGTTCTTC
CDR3 protein: CASTWQGAGEQFF
CDR3 length: 13
J gene: TRBJ2-1
D gene: TRBD1
V gene: TRBV27
clone size: -

CDR3 DNA: TGTGCCAGCAGTTTCTTGGACGGCGGGGAGCTGTTTTTT
CDR3 protein: CASSFLDGGELFF
CDR3 length: 13
J gene: TRBJ2-2
D gene: -
V gene: TRBV12-3/TRBV12-4
clone size: many

CDR3 DNA: TGTGCCAGTAGTGATGTGGGGCCCGGGGAGCTGTTTTTT
CDR3 protein: CASSDVGPGELFF
CDR3 length: 13
J gene: TRBJ2-2
D gene: -
V gene: TRBV19
clone size: few

CDR3 DNA: TGCAGTGCTAGAGATCATGACGACCCTCTCTACGAGCAGTACTTC
CDR3 protein: CSARDHDDPLYEQYF
CDR3 length: 15
J gene: TRBJ2-7
D gene: -
V gene: TRBV20-1
clone size: -

CDR3 DNA: TGTGCCAGCAGCTACTTAGCGGGAGGTTACGAGCAGTACTTC
CDR3 protein: CASSYLAGGYEQYF
CDR3 length: 14
J gene: TRBJ2-7
D gene: TRBD2
V gene: TRBV6-2/TRBV6-3
clone size: few